What follows are 25 T cell receptor beta chains derived from one specimen sequenced in a study of cytomegalovirus exposure and HLA in healthy donors. The PCR used 60 Vbeta and 13 Jbeta primers. Clones were sequenced by immunoSEQ multiplex PCR, and TCRdb holds only the in-frame ones, with some missing. The profile shows 120,000 to 150,000 clones, approximately 70% of them singletons. The sequencing input was PBMCs. These receptors all come from a woman younger than 30 in good health and CMV-seronegative.

This sequence joins TRBV2 and TRBJ2-5; 14 bases fit TRBD2. V shed 6 bases, J shed 0 bases, and the junction held 12 bases outside the gene matches. This CDR3 is 19 amino acids long. Germline lookup yields CDR1 SNHLY and CDR2 FYNNEI. The CDR3 spells CASRSTGLAGGRDQETQYF. CDR3 nucleotides: TGTGCCAGCAGAAGTACTGGACTAGCGGGGGGCCGGGACCAAGAGACCCAGTACTTC.

The chain uses TRBV28 and TRBJ1-1; TRBD1 might be the D (5 bases). V lost 3 bases, J lost 10 bases, and 12 bases lay in between. CDR1 is MDHEN, CDR2 SYDVKM, per germline. This CDR3 region has 12 residues. The CDR3 DNA follows: TGTGCCAGCAGTTTGGTGGCGGGGCGAGCTTTCTTT. This gives the protein CASSLVAGRAFF.

CDR3 bases: TGTGCTGGGTCTAGCGGGAGGGCGCAGTACGTC. Amino acid sequence: CAGSSGRAQYV. This sequence joins TRBV30 and TRBJ2-7; TRBD2 matches at 12 bases. The CDR3 is made up of 11 amino acids. Germline CDR1 is GTSNPN and CDR2 is SVGIG (reference sequence).

The chain recombines TRBV6-5 with TRBJ1-5; 8 positions agree with TRBD1. CDR1 is MNHEY, CDR2 SVGAGI, per germline. The CDR3 is 15 amino acids. J gave up 7 bases and V 6 bases, and 11 bases lay outside the gene matches. CDR3: CASRLFQGAGQPQHF. The CDR3, as DNA: TGTGCCAGCAGACTGTTCCAGGGGGCAGGACAGCCCCAGCATTTT.

The chain links TRBV28 to TRBJ1-5; D gene ambiguous. Germline V CDR1 and CDR2: MDHEN, SYDVKM. The germline V and J ends were trimmed by 3 bases and 3 bases, with 9 bases remaining between them. This CDR3 has 14 amino acids. CDR3 loop: CASSLEQLNQPQHF. DNA for the CDR3: TGTGCCAGCAGTTTGGAACAGCTCAATCAGCCCCAGCATTTT.

The rearrangement uses TRBV11-2 and TRBJ1-1; D gene uncertain. Deletions cut 3 bases from V and 3 bases from J, with 8 bases between. CDR3 size: 13 residues. Per the germline V gene, CDR1 is SGHAT and CDR2 is FQNNGV. The CDR3 DNA is TGTGCCAGCAGCTTGGACTTGGACACTGAAGCTTTCTTT. This translates into CASSLDLDTEAFF.

This chain connects TRBV7-2 to TRBJ2-7; the D gene is possibly TRBD2 (6 bases). The CDR3 consists of 18 residues. Trimming stripped 4 bases from V and 0 bases from J, with 22 bases between. CDR1 and CDR2 from the germline V gene are SGHTA and FQGNSA. DNA for the CDR3: TGTGCCAGCAGCTCTTGGGCGGGGAGCAATGTATTCTCCTACGAGCAGTACTTC. Amino acid sequence: CASSSWAGSNVFSYEQYF.

The rearrangement uses TRBV7-2 and TRBJ1-2; TRBD1 aligns across 7 bases. Germline CDR1 SGHTA, CDR2 FQGNSA. With V trimmed by 2 bases and J by 3 bases, 6 bases remained unmatched. The CDR3 is made up of 15 amino acids. Written as DNA, the CDR3 is TGTGCCAGCAGCTTACGGACAGGCGGCGACTATGGCTACACCTTC. Its translation is CASSLRTGGDYGYTF.

The genes are TRBV7-6 and TRBJ1-2; 8 bases are a match to TRBD1. The CDR3 is 15 amino acids. Looked up from germline, CDR1 is SGHVS and CDR2 is FNYEAQ. J lost 0 bases, V lost 4 bases, and 4 bases had no gene match. This CDR3 reads CASSSRTGTNYGYTF. The CDR3 bases are TGTGCCAGCAGCTCACGGACAGGGACTAACTATGGCTACACCTTC.

The table lists this clone with a few counts. This chain joins TRBV5-6 and TRBJ1-6; a possible D gene is TRBD1 (5 bases). Per the germline V gene, CDR1 is SGHDT and CDR2 is YYEEEE. The CDR3 extends over 13 amino acids. Trimming cost V 4 bases and J 6 bases, with 8 bases left between them. CDR3 loop: CASSQDINSPLHF. CDR3 nucleotides: TGTGCCAGCAGCCAGGACATTAATTCACCCCTCCACTTT.

The V and J genes are TRBV9 and TRBJ1-1; 10 nucleotides line up with TRBD1. The CDR3 totals 15 residues. The V and J ends lost 3 bases and 4 bases, in that order; junction bases with no gene match: 6. Per the germline V gene, CDR1 is SGDLS and CDR2 is YYNGEE. CDR3 DNA sequence: TGTGCCAGCAGCGGAGGACAGGGGGGTCGCACTGAAGCTTTCTTT. The encoded protein is CASSGGQGGRTEAFF.

The rearrangement uses TRBV7-2 and TRBJ2-7, with TRBD2 matching 13 bases. This CDR3 spans 15 amino acids. Looked up from germline, CDR1 is SGHTA and CDR2 is FQGNSA. The V gene end was trimmed by 6 bases and the J gene end by 0 bases; junction bases not matched to a gene: 2. CDR3 sequence reads: CASSRLAGGSYEQYV. In DNA, the CDR3 is TGTGCCAGCAGTCGACTAGCGGGAGGCTCCTACGAGCAGTACGTC.

J is TRBJ1-5 and V is TRBV28; 11 bases are a match to TRBD1. From germline, CDR1 is MDHEN and CDR2 SYDVKM. The CDR3 contains 17 residues. After removal of 6 bases from V and 4 bases from J, the junction contained 11 bases not matched to a gene. The DNA for the CDR3 is TGTGCCAGCAGCCGAACCGGGACAGGGGGTGCAAATCAGCCCCAGCATTTT. Residues: CASSRTGTGGANQPQHF.

The sample holds a few counts of this clone. J is TRBJ1-1 and V is TRBV7-9; D gene uncertain. The V end was cut by 3 bases, the J end by 4 bases, with 12 bases between. Per the germline V gene, CDR1 is SEHNR and CDR2 is FQNEAQ (reference sequence). The CDR3 runs to 14 residues. The CDR3 sequence is CASSFREGGTEAFF. CDR3 sequence (DNA): TGTGCCAGCAGCTTTAGAGAGGGCGGCACTGAAGCTTTCTTT.

The J gene is TRBJ1-1, the V gene TRBV14, with D maybe TRBD1 (5 bases). Trimming stripped 0 bases from V and 4 bases from J, with 12 bases between. The length of the CDR3 is 15 residues. CDR1 and CDR2 from the germline V gene are SGHDN and FVKESK. The CDR3: CASSQEGAVGTEAFF. For the CDR3, the DNA is TGTGCCAGCAGCCAAGAAGGGGCAGTCGGCACTGAAGCTTTCTTT.

V gene TRBV7-2 combines with J gene TRBJ2-7, with TRBD2 matching over 12 bases. V was pared by 5 bases and J by 1 base, with 3 bases of the junction left unmatched. The CDR3 is 15 amino acids. Germline CDR1 reads SGHTA; CDR2 reads FQGNSA. The CDR3 DNA sequence: TGTGCCAGCAGCGGGGGACTAGCGGGTTCCTACGAGCAGTACTTC. It specifies CASSGGLAGSYEQYF.

The chain couples TRBV5-1 to TRBJ2-1; 10 nucleotides agree with TRBD1. The trim removed 3 bases at V and 5 bases at J, leaving 5 bases unmatched. Germline V CDR1 and CDR2: SGHRS, YFSETQ. There are 15 residues in the CDR3. CDR3 amino acids: CASSWSGQGNNEQFF. The CDR3 nucleotides are TGCGCCAGCAGCTGGTCGGGACAGGGGAACAATGAGCAGTTCTTC.

V usage is TRBV10-1 and J usage is TRBJ2-1; 8 bases map to TRBD2. Germline V gene sequence: CDR1 WNHNN, CDR2 SYGVQD (reference sequence). The CDR3 sequence is 16 residues long. V dropped 5 bases and J dropped 3; count of bases not matched to a gene: 9. Here the CDR3 reads CASSKYSTSDYNEQFF. As DNA, the CDR3 is TGCGCCAGCAGTAAGTATTCGACTAGCGACTACAATGAGCAGTTCTTC.

The V and J genes are TRBV6-1 and TRBJ2-7; weak D call: TRBD2 (5 bases). V gave up 1 base and J gave up 5 bases, with 18 bases separating them. Germline V gene data show CDR1 as MNHNS and CDR2 as SASEGT. The CDR3 runs 16 residues. CDR3 in amino acids: CASSEDTGRGFHEQYV. CDR3 DNA sequence: TGTGCCAGCAGTGAAGATACGGGAAGAGGTTTCCACGAGCAGTACGTC.

This clone has more than one count but fewer than ten. The rearrangement joins TRBV9 to TRBJ2-5; D is unresolved. Germline-derived CDR1 and CDR2 are SGDLS and YYNGEE. With 0 bases removed from V and 8 bases from J, the gap between germline ends came to 11 bases. This CDR3 has 13 amino acids. The CDR3: CASSVGHLGTQYF. In DNA form, the CDR3 reads TGTGCCAGCAGCGTAGGGCACCTTGGTACCCAGTACTTC.

The chain has TRBV4-1 and TRBJ2-1; 9 bases agree with TRBD1. CDR1 and CDR2 from the germline V gene are MGHRA and YSYEKL. V gave up 2 bases and J gave up 8 bases; unmatched junction bases: 13. The CDR3 is 17 amino acids. The CDR3 is CASSQTQGADSGYEQFF. CDR3 nucleotide sequence: TGCGCCAGCAGCCAAACACAGGGGGCGGACAGTGGCTATGAGCAGTTCTTC.

This sequence joins TRBV5-1 and TRBJ2-7; 7 bases match TRBD1. This CDR3 is 14 amino acids long. Germline loops: CDR1 SGHRS, CDR2 YFSETQ. V shed 7 bases, J shed 1 base, and the junction held 8 bases outside the gene matches. CDR3: CASGDSPLSYEQYF. CDR3 DNA sequence: TGCGCCAGCGGGGACAGCCCTTTATCCTACGAGCAGTACTTC.

V gene TRBV7-2 combines with J gene TRBJ2-3; 8 nucleotides agree with TRBD2. In germline, CDR1 is SGHTA, CDR2 FQGNSA. Losses at the gene ends were 6 bases for V and 3 bases for J; bases not matched to a gene: 5. The CDR3 has 14 residues. Here the CDR3 DNA reads TGTACCAGCAGTATACGGGGGGGGACAGATACGCAGTATTTT. Translating it yields CTSSIRGGTDTQYF.

The chain carries TRBV19 and TRBJ1-2; 8 bases align to TRBD1. Germline V gene lookup returns CDR1 LNHDA and CDR2 SQIVND (reference sequence). The CDR3 loop spans 14 amino acids. V shed 6 bases, J shed 1 base, and the junction held 4 bases outside the gene matches. The CDR3 DNA follows: TGTGCCAGTAGCCCTGACAGGGGTAACTATGGCTACACCTTC. This translates into CASSPDRGNYGYTF. The full variable domain, rest sourced from reference TRBV19 and TRBJ1-2, is DGGITQSPKYLFRKEGQNVTLSCEQNLNHDAMYWYRQDPGQGLRLIYYSQIVNDFQKGDIAEGYSVSREKKESFPLTVTSAQKNPTAFYLCASSPDRGNYGYTFGSGTRLTVV.

V usage is TRBV7-2 and J usage is TRBJ1-5; 7 bases are shared with TRBD1. This CDR3 comprises 15 residues. Unmatched junction bases numbered 2, after V lost 0 bases and J lost 3 bases. Germline CDR1 and CDR2: SGHTA and FQGNSA. The CDR3 nucleotides are TGTGCCAGCAGCTTAGCGAAGGGGGCCAATCAGCCCCAGCATTTT. It yields the protein CASSLAKGANQPQHF.